A single sample is the source of the 23 T cell receptor beta chains below, sequenced in a study of identical twins. TCRdb used MiXCR to reprocess the 5' RACE reads, holding one entry per CDR3 protein. Of 1.5 million to 2 million distinct CDR3 sequences listed, roughly 35% are singletons. The sequenced sample consisted of cord blood. The receptors shown here come from a newborn girl in good health.

The gene calls are TRBV9 and TRBJ2-2; 7 bases fit TRBD2. The CDR3 covers 16 residues. Germline CDR1 and CDR2: SGDLS and YYNGEE. V was pared by 0 bases and J by 7 bases, with 9 bases of the junction left unmatched. This chain's CDR3 is CASSVALSGIGGELFF. The CDR3 DNA follows: TGTGCCAGCAGCGTAGCCCTGAGCGGGATTGGCGGGGAGCTGTTTTTT.

The rearrangement links TRBV10-2 to TRBJ2-3; D ambiguous. This CDR3 contains 13 residues. The germline CDR1 and CDR2 sequences are WSHSY and SAAADI. V lost 7 bases, J lost 2 bases, and 10 bases lay in between. The CDR3 sequence: CASKQFFTDTQYF. CDR3 DNA sequence: TGCGCCAGCAAACAGTTCTTCACAGATACGCAGTATTTT.

This clonotype was observed a handful of times. V and J are TRBV4-2 and TRBJ2-3; D perhaps matches TRBD2 (6 bases). Per germline, CDR1 LGHNA and CDR2 YNFKEQ. The length of the CDR3 is 15 residues. V gave up 6 bases and J gave up 1 base, with 14 bases separating them. The CDR3 DNA follows: TGTGCCAGCAGTGCTCTAGCGTTCGGCACAGATACGCAGTATTTT. Protein sequence: CASSALAFGTDTQYF.

About this clonotype: Since a much larger clone is just one base distant, this may be a read error. The chain recombines TRBV12-3 or TRBV12-4 with TRBJ2-1; TRBD2 agrees at 9 bases. The J call may be incorrect, as the DNA end agrees better with TRBJ2-7. The CDR3 has 18 residues. CDR3 DNA: TGTGCCAGCAGCAAGCTACCTGGGACTAGCCAGTCCTACAATGAGCAGTACTTC. Protein product: CASSKLPGTSQSYNEQYF.

The rearrangement joins TRBV20-1 to TRBJ1-6; D perhaps matches TRBD1 (5 bases). The V gene lost 4 bases and the J gene lost 8 bases, with 9 bases spanning the gap. Germline V gene data show CDR1 as DFQATT and CDR2 as SNEGSKA (reference sequence). CDR3 length: 12 residues. The CDR3 DNA reads TGCAGTGCTACAAGGGGCGATTCACCCCTCCACTTT. Amino acids: CSATRGDSPLHF.

The chain joins TRBV5-1 to TRBJ1-1, with D perhaps matching TRBD1 (6 bases). The germline CDR1 and CDR2 sequences are SGHRS and YFSETQ. This CDR3 region has 16 residues. V lost 1 base and J 1 base, leaving 14 bases between the germline ends. The CDR3 DNA reads TGCGCCAGCAGCTTGAATTCGGGGGCGTCGAACACTGAAGCTTTCTTT. This codes for CASSLNSGASNTEAFF.

The sample holds a few counts of this clonotype. V is TRBV28 and J is TRBJ1-5; perhaps TRBD1 as D (6 bases). The germline CDR1 and CDR2 sequences are MDHEN and SYDVKM. V lost 10 bases, J lost 2 bases, and 18 bases lay in between. The CDR3 is 15 amino acids. CDR3 bases: TGTGCCACCAGCGACCCGACAGGACGCAATCAGCCCCAGCATTTT. This gives the protein CATSDPTGRNQPQHF.

The sample holds many counts of this clonotype. V usage is TRBV5-6 and J usage is TRBJ2-5; TRBD2 is a possible D gene (6 bases). Between the trimmed V and J ends, which lost 0 bases and 11 bases, there was a span of 11 bases. Germline V gives CDR1 SGHDT, CDR2 YYEEEE. The CDR3 covers 12 residues. This chain's CDR3 is CASSLATSSQYF. The CDR3, as DNA: TGTGCCAGCAGCTTGGCGACTAGTAGTCAGTACTTC.

About this clonotype: Possible read error: a much larger clone is one base away. This chain links TRBV5-1 with TRBJ2-3; 8 bases are a match to TRBD1. The V and J ends lost 7 bases and 4 bases, in that order; junction bases with no gene match: 11. CDR1 SGHRS and CDR2 YFSETQ come from the germline V gene. The CDR3 length is 15 residues. This CDR3 is CASYLRDRIADTQYF. In DNA form, the CDR3 reads TGCGCCAGCTACCTCCGGGACAGGATCGCAGATACGCAGTATTTT.

This clonotype was seen a few times. V gene TRBV2 combines with J gene TRBJ2-3; tentatively, D is TRBD2 (5 bases). Germline assignment: CDR1 SNHLY and CDR2 FYNNEI. Between the trimmed V and J ends, which lost 6 bases and 4 bases, there was a span of 11 bases. The length of the CDR3 is 13 residues. The CDR3 DNA reads as TGTGCCAGCAGAAGCCCACTAGCAGATACGCAGTATTTT. Translation gives CASRSPLADTQYF.

The chain recombines TRBV6-6 with TRBJ1-1, with unresolved D. CDR1 MNHNY and CDR2 SVGAGI come from the germline V gene (reference sequence). The length of the CDR3 is 12 residues. Trimming left V 7 bases short and J 3 bases short, with 9 bases between. The CDR3 coding sequence is TGTGCCAGCATTGCAGGAGACACTGAAGCTTTCTTT. This encodes CASIAGDTEAFF.

A few counts support this clonotype. The genes are TRBV28 and TRBJ2-1; 8 nucleotides agree with TRBD1. Germline V lookup: CDR1 MDHEN, CDR2 SYDVKM. J gave up 3 bases and V 3 bases, and 4 bases lay outside the gene matches. The length of the CDR3 is 15 residues. The DNA for the CDR3 is TGTGCCAGCAGTTTGGCGGACAGGGACTACAATGAGCAGTTCTTC. As protein: CASSLADRDYNEQFF. Combining the CDR3 with reference TRBV28 and TRBJ2-1 gives the whole variable domain DVKVTQSSRYLVKRTGEKVFLECVQDMDHENMFWYRQDPGLGLRLIYFSYDVKMKEKGDIPEGYSVSREKKERFSLILESASTNQTSMYLCASSLADRDYNEQFFGPGTRLTVL.

V and J are TRBV7-9 and TRBJ2-3; D may be TRBD2 (6 bases). The V gene's germline CDR1 is SEHNR and CDR2 FQNEAQ (reference sequence). V gave up 5 bases and J gave up 4 bases, with 13 bases separating them. The CDR3 contains 14 residues. The CDR3 DNA is TGTGCCAGCAGCGCCCTAGCGCGGGCAGATACGCAGTATTTT. Its translation: CASSALARADTQYF.

This clonotype appeared a few times. This chain uses TRBV20-1 with TRBJ1-2, with D tentatively TRBD1 (5 bases). Trimming removed 3 bases from V and 6 bases from J, with 11 bases in between. Germline V gene lookup returns CDR1 DFQATT and CDR2 SNEGSKA (reference sequence). The length of the CDR3 is 12 residues. The CDR3 region has the DNA TGCAGTGCTAGTCCTCAGGGTAATGGCTACACCTTC. Protein: CSASPQGNGYTF.

This clonotype has a handful of counts. The chain employs TRBV4-1 and TRBJ1-5; no firm D call. This CDR3 has 13 amino acids. V gave up 1 base and J gave up 3 bases, with 4 bases separating them. Germline V lookup: CDR1 MGHRA, CDR2 YSYEKL. The CDR3 spells CASSQVLNQPQHF. Here the CDR3 DNA reads TGCGCCAGCAGCCAAGTTCTCAATCAGCCCCAGCATTTT.

This clonotype was counted between two and nine times. The chain joins TRBV29-1 to TRBJ2-1; 9 bases agree with TRBD1. The CDR3 has 14 amino acids. CDR1 SQVTM and CDR2 ANQGSEA come from the germline V gene. After removal of 4 bases from V and 10 bases from J, the junction contained 11 bases not matched to a gene. CDR3 loop: CSVGGYRGQREQFF. The CDR3 nucleotides read TGCAGCGTTGGAGGGTACAGGGGGCAAAGGGAGCAGTTCTTC.

This clonotype was counted a few times. The genes are TRBV12-3 or TRBV12-4 and TRBJ2-5; D is possibly TRBD2 (6 bases). The germline V and J ends were trimmed by 3 bases and 9 bases, with 14 bases remaining between them. This CDR3 region has 13 residues. The CDR3 loop is CASSLGVAESQYF. The CDR3 DNA is TGTGCCAGCAGTTTGGGGGTAGCGGAGTCCCAGTACTTC.

Only a few counts were recorded for this clonotype. The chain links TRBV7-7 to TRBJ2-5, with 8 bases matching TRBD2. Germline-derived CDR1 and CDR2 are SSHAT and FNYEAQ (reference sequence). V was clipped by 0 bases and J by 4 bases; unmatched bases: 4. There are 15 residues in the CDR3. The CDR3 bases are TGTGCCAGCAGCTTAGCGGGGACTAGTTTAGAGACCCAGTACTTC. Translation gives CASSLAGTSLETQYF.

This clonotype has a count of ten or more. This chain links TRBV20-1 with TRBJ2-3, with D unresolved. The CDR3 has 12 residues. Trimming took 3 bases from V and 4 from J, leaving 8 bases between them. The germline V gene has CDR1 DFQATT and CDR2 SNEGSKA (reference sequence). The CDR3 here is CSARTSPDTQYF. Written as DNA, the CDR3 is TGCAGTGCTAGGACTTCGCCAGATACGCAGTATTTT.

In this sample, this clonotype turned up a few times. The rearrangement links TRBV7-8 to TRBJ2-3; D is unresolved. There are 15 residues in the CDR3. The V end was cut by 3 bases, the J end by 5 bases, with 15 bases between. CDR1 SGHVS and CDR2 FQNEAQ come from the germline V gene. CDR3 sequence: CASSLTPRLEDTQYF. CDR3 nucleotide sequence: TGTGCCAGCAGCTTGACGCCCCGGTTGGAAGATACGCAGTATTTT.

As DNA, the CDR3 is TGTGCCAGCAGTTTAGCGGGACAGGTTGGGTACGAGCAGTACTTC. It codes for CASSLAGQVGYEQYF. This chain uses TRBV12-3 or TRBV12-4 with TRBJ2-7; 8 nucleotides line up with TRBD1. The CDR3 is 15 amino acids. J lost 4 bases, V lost 0 bases, and 5 bases had no gene match.

This clonotype showed up just a few times. J is TRBJ2-4 and V is TRBV5-4; maybe TRBD1 (5 bases). Per germline, CDR1 SGHNT and CDR2 YYREEE (reference sequence). This CDR3 comprises 13 residues. Trimming stripped 5 bases from V and 13 bases from J, with 19 bases between. This CDR3 is CASSGLVGEEQYF. The CDR3, as DNA: TGTGCCAGCAGTGGGCTAGTAGGGGAAGAGCAGTACTTC.

The V call is TRBV2, the J call TRBJ1-5; D remains unclear. Germline lookup yields CDR1 SNHLY and CDR2 FYNNEI. The CDR3 sequence is 14 residues long. The V and J ends lost 3 bases and 3 bases respectively, with 9 bases between them. The CDR3 region has the DNA TGTGCCAGCAGTGATCCGGCACACAATCAGCCCCAGCATTTT. It specifies CASSDPAHNQPQHF. Full variable domain (outside the CDR3, taken from reference TRBV2 and TRBJ1-5): EPEVTQTPSHQVTQMGQEVILRCVPISNHLYFYWYRQILGQKVEFLVSFYNNEISEKSEIFDDQFSVERPDGSNFTLKIRSTKLEDSAMYFCASSDPAHNQPQHFGDGTRLSIL.